This TCR beta chain was captured in a study of T cells expressing NK-cell markers. TCRdb reprocessed the 5' RACE reads and keeps a single row for each CDR3 protein, giving no DNA. In total, the table holds 350,000 to 500,000 distinct CDR3 sequences. The germline gives CDR1 SQVTM, CDR2 ANQGSEA. The CDR3 length is 12 residues. The sequenced material came from blood T cells: a sorted CD56 or NKG2C T cell subset, CD4+ or CD8+ T cells, or bulk PBMC T cells (not recorded which). The chain couples TRBV29-1 to TRBJ2-7. The sequence came from a woman between 18 and 70 years old in good health. The CDR3 region is CSVARGSYEQYF.